This T cell receptor beta chain was sequenced during a study of cytomegalovirus exposure and HLA in healthy donors. This CDR3 has 15 amino acids. With 0 bases clipped from V and 7 bases from J, the junction kept 3 bases outside the gene matches. From germline, CDR1 is SGDLS and CDR2 YYNGEE. The PCR contained 60 Vbeta and 13 Jbeta primers. Sequencing was performed with immunoSEQ multiplex PCR; in TCRdb, only in-frame clones are kept and a portion is missing. Among about 120,000 clones listed, over 70% were seen once. The V and J genes are TRBV9 and TRBJ1-6; 8 bases align to TRBD1. The TCR originated in a woman aged 40-49 years in good health and CMV-seropositive. Sequencing used PBMCs. The CDR3 DNA sequence: TGTGCCAGCAGCGTAGGTACAGGGGGGAATTCACCCCTCCACTTT. Translation gives CASSVGTGGNSPLHF.